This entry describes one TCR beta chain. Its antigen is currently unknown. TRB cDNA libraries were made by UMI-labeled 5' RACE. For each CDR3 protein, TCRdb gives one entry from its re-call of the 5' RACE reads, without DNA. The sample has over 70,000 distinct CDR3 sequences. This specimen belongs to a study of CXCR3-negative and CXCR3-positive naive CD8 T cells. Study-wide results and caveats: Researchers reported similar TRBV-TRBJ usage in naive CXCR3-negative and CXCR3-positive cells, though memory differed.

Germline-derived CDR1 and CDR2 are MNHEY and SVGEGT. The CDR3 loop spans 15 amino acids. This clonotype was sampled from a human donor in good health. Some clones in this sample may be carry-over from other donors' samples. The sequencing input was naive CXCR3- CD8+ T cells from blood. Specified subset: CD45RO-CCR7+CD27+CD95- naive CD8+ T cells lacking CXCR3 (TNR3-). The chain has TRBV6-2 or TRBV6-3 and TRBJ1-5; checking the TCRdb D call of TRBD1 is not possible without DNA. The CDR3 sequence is CASSYIGTGVQPQHF.